This T cell receptor beta chain was sequenced in a study of T cells after posttransplantation cyclophosphamide. Study-level results: TRB clonality was highly associated with recipient CMV seropositivity and reactivation.

The method was immunoSEQ multiplex PCR; TCRdb's version includes in-frame clones alone and lacks a portion of them. The data contain about 17,000 clones, 85% of them seen just once; the ten biggest clones take up less than 30%. Looked up from germline, CDR1 is LGHNA and CDR2 is YSLEER. V was trimmed by 2 bases and J by 3 bases, leaving 19 bases between them. This CDR3 has 17 residues. About this clone: The antigen remains unidentified.

Sampled 1 year posttransplant, controls received myeloablative marrow transplants, methotrexate and a calcineurin inhibitor. This receptor was identified in a female patient between 18 and 30 years old who received an allogeneic stem cell transplant from an unrelated donor, was CMV-positive, and had acute and chronic GVHD. Some T cells could come from the graft donor. This chain uses TRBV4-3 with TRBJ1-1; possibly TRBD1 for D (5 bases). The sample consisted of PBMCs, taken after allogeneic stem cell transplant with calcineurin inhibitor and methotrexate. As DNA, the CDR3 is TGCGCCAGCAGCCAACCCCTCGGGGGGTTAGTAGACACTGAAGCTTTCTTT. The encoded protein is CASSQPLGGLVDTEAFF.